The 26 T cell receptor beta chains in this list originate from one sample, sequenced in a study of shared clonotypes between healthy human individuals. The table came from immunoSEQ multiplex PCR; TCRdb's copy has only in-frame clones and leaves some out. The data contain about 2.5 million clones, just under 95% of them seen just once; the ten biggest clones take up 0.37%. The specimen was naive CD4+ T cells from PBMCs. Subset here: CD45RA+ positively selected. The source is a man between 18 and 35 years old in good health. Some clones in this sample may be carry-over from other donors' samples.

This chain joins TRBV10-2 and TRBJ1-5; TRBD1 agrees at 10 bases. The length of the CDR3 is 13 residues. Germline V lookup: CDR1 WSHSY, CDR2 SAAADI. The J segment lost 7 bases and the V segment lost 10 bases, leaving 7 bases of the junction unmatched. Here the CDR3 reads CATRQGAEQPQHF. The CDR3 DNA reads as TGCGCCACAAGACAGGGGGCGGAGCAGCCCCAGCATTTT.

A word on this clone: The same CDR3 can be traced to other DNA sequences in this sample. The chain links TRBV18 to TRBJ2-5; no firm D call. The CDR3 length is 14 residues. V shed 3 bases and J shed 2 bases, with 10 bases lying between them. CDR1 and CDR2 from the germline V gene are KGHSH and LQKENI. In DNA form, the CDR3 reads TGTGCCAGCTCACCCCTGGACGTTCAAGAGACCCAGTACTTC. It is translated as CASSPLDVQETQYF.

The chain couples TRBV2 to TRBJ2-2; possible D gene TRBD2, 5 bases. Germline CDR1 SNHLY, CDR2 FYNNEI. Trimming left V 3 bases short and J 6 bases short, with 14 bases between. The CDR3 length is 15 residues. CDR3 region: CASSDLRVVAGELFF. CDR3 bases: TGTGCCAGCAGTGATCTGCGGGTGGTTGCCGGGGAGCTGTTTTTT. Variable domain in full (rest from reference TRBV2 and TRBJ2-2): EPEVTQTPSHQVTQMGQEVILRCVPISNHLYFYWYRQILGQKVEFLVSFYNNEISEKSEIFDDQFSVERPDGSNFTLKIRSTKLEDSAMYFCASSDLRVVAGELFFGEGSRLTVL.

The V and J genes are TRBV11-3 and TRBJ2-6; 9 bases are a match to TRBD1. Germline V gives CDR1 SGHNT, CDR2 YENEEA. The CDR3 has 20 amino acids. V lost 5 bases to trimming and J lost 0 bases; unmatched junction nucleotides: 14. The CDR3: CASSPTPGTGSSSGANVLTF. The CDR3 coding sequence is TGTGCCAGCAGCCCCACGCCCGGGACAGGGTCCTCCTCTGGGGCCAACGTCCTGACTTTC.

The V call is TRBV30, the J call TRBJ1-2, with a possible D match to TRBD1 (6 bases). The CDR3 is 13 residues long. V dropped 0 bases and J dropped 7 bases, with 12 bases sitting between them. Germline-derived CDR1 and CDR2 are GTSNPN and SVGIG (reference sequence). CDR3 sequence reads: CAWSVPGAGGYTF. CDR3 nucleotide sequence: TGTGCCTGGAGTGTACCAGGGGCGGGTGGCTACACCTTC.

This clone was seen a single time. The chain combines TRBV28 with TRBJ1-4, with 8 bases matching TRBD1. Germline values: CDR1 MDHEN, CDR2 SYDVKM. The CDR3 is made up of 15 amino acids. The trim removed 6 bases at V and 5 bases at J, leaving 8 bases unmatched. CDR3 bases: TGTGCCAGCAGCCCGGGACAGGCGATAAATGAAAAACTGTTTTTT. It translates to CASSPGQAINEKLFF. The full variable domain, completed using reference TRBV28 and TRBJ1-4, is DVKVTQSSRYLVKRTGEKVFLECVQDMDHENMFWYRQDPGLGLRLIYFSYDVKMKEKGDIPEGYSVSREKKERFSLILESASTNQTSMYLCASSPGQAINEKLFFGSGTQLSVL.

The chain employs TRBV5-4 and TRBJ2-7, with 14 bases fitting TRBD2. The germline V gene encodes CDR1 SGHNT and CDR2 YYREEE (reference sequence). J was trimmed by 1 base and V by 4 bases; bases with no gene match: 4. The CDR3 extends over 16 amino acids. In DNA, the CDR3 is TGTGCCAGCAGCATAGGACTAGCGGGAGGATCCTACGAGCAGTACTTC. Its protein product is CASSIGLAGGSYEQYF.

This chain uses TRBV15 with TRBJ1-5; tentatively, D is TRBD1 (5 bases). V was cut by 10 bases and J by 6 bases, with 16 bases left in between. From germline, CDR1 is LNHNV and CDR2 YYDKDF (reference sequence). This CDR3 is built from 13 residues. Here the CDR3 DNA reads TGTGCCATCGGGGCACTTCCCGGTCAGCCCCAGCATTTT. Protein: CAIGALPGQPQHF. Looking up the rest from reference TRBV15 and TRBJ1-5 gives the full variable domain: DAMVIQNPRYQVTQFGKPVTLSCSQTLNHNVMYWYQQKSSQAPKLLFHYYDKDFNNEADTPDNFQSRRPNTSFCFLDIRSPGLGDTAMYLCAIGALPGQPQHFGDGTRLSIL.

The V gene is TRBV28, the J gene TRBJ1-4, with D perhaps TRBD1 (5 bases). Trimming left V 3 bases short and J 2 bases short, with 7 bases between. Germline values: CDR1 MDHEN, CDR2 SYDVKM. CDR3 length equals 14 residues. CDR3: CASSFQGTNEKLFF. The CDR3 DNA sequence: TGTGCCAGCAGTTTCCAGGGCACTAATGAAAAACTGTTTTTT.

The V and J genes are TRBV28 and TRBJ1-4; 9 bases agree with TRBD1. This CDR3 is built from 16 residues. Germline-derived CDR1 and CDR2 are MDHEN and SYDVKM. The J segment lost 7 bases and the V segment lost 4 bases, leaving 10 bases of the junction unmatched. The CDR3 nucleotides are TGTGCCAGCAGTTCATCCGGGGACAGGGTCGGTGAAAAACTGTTTTTT. Translating gives CASSSSGDRVGEKLFF.

This clone was counted once. V usage is TRBV30 and J usage is TRBJ2-5; D perhaps matches TRBD2 (5 bases). Germline CDR1 and CDR2: GTSNPN and SVGIG (reference sequence). Trimming removed 3 bases at V and 1 base at J, with 9 bases between. The CDR3 is 13 residues long. This CDR3 is CAWSPGVQETQYF. CDR3 nucleotides: TGTGCCTGGAGCCCCGGGGTCCAAGAGACCCAGTACTTC.

The chain has TRBV11-2 and TRBJ2-5, with 8 bases matching TRBD2. This CDR3 region has 19 residues. CDR1 is SGHAT and CDR2 is FQNNGV in the germline V gene. V lost 1 base to trimming and J lost 2 bases; unmatched junction nucleotides: 15. CDR3 in DNA: TGTGCCAGCAGCTTAGGGCGAATTAGCGGGACCTCCCTTCAAGAGACCCAGTACTTC. Translated, it gives CASSLGRISGTSLQETQYF.

This clone was picked up a small number of times. The chain links TRBV18 to TRBJ2-6; no clear D. This CDR3 spans 15 amino acids. Trimming pared 2 bases from V and 0 bases from J, leaving 5 bases between. CDR1 and CDR2 (germline): KGHSH, LQKENI. The CDR3 loop is CASSPGISGANVLTF. CDR3 bases: TGTGCCAGCTCACCAGGGATCTCTGGGGCCAACGTCCTGACTTTC.

The gene calls are TRBV11-2 and TRBJ1-4; D not certain. This CDR3 contains 13 residues. Germline CDR1 and CDR2: SGHAT and FQNNGV. V lost 5 bases and J 4 bases, leaving 8 bases between the germline ends. The CDR3 loop reads CASSRGYNEKLFF. DNA for the CDR3: TGTGCCAGCAGCCGTGGATATAATGAAAAACTGTTTTTT.

The chain uses TRBV6-1 and TRBJ2-3; TRBD1 matches 9 bases. There are 13 residues in the CDR3. CDR1 and CDR2 from the germline V gene are MNHNS and SASEGT. The V gene end was trimmed by 3 bases and the J gene end by 6 bases; junction bases not matched to a gene: 1. The CDR3 loop is CASSETGGDTQYF. CDR3 coding DNA: TGTGCCAGCAGTGAGACAGGGGGTGATACGCAGTATTTT.

This clone was recorded only once. This rearrangement joins TRBV10-1 to TRBJ2-3; D ambiguous. Germline values: CDR1 WNHNN, CDR2 SYGVQD (reference sequence). The CDR3 sequence is 11 residues long. Deletions cut 3 bases from V and 4 bases from J, with 2 bases between. Written as DNA, the CDR3 is TGCGCCAGCAGTGATGCAGATACGCAGTATTTT. This encodes CASSDADTQYF.

The chain employs TRBV7-2 and TRBJ2-1; the D gene is possibly TRBD2 (6 bases). Deletions cut 5 bases from V and 6 bases from J, with 17 bases between. The CDR3 totals 15 residues. Germline CDR1 SGHTA, CDR2 FQGNSA. CDR3 DNA: TGTGCCAGCAGCCCTGGACGGGAGAGGGGCAATGAGCAGTTCTTC. This encodes CASSPGRERGNEQFF.

The chain recombines TRBV2 with TRBJ1-1; the D is unclear. The CDR3 extends over 13 amino acids. Trimming took 0 bases from V and 10 from J, leaving 12 bases between them. CDR1 and CDR2 (germline): SNHLY, FYNNEI. CDR3 sequence reads: CASSEATALVAFF. CDR3 DNA sequence: TGTGCCAGCAGTGAAGCGACCGCACTCGTAGCTTTCTTT.

The rearrangement uses TRBV5-1 and TRBJ2-7; 10 nucleotides line up with TRBD2. The CDR3 runs 15 residues. V lost 6 bases to trimming and J lost 6 bases; unmatched junction nucleotides: 12. Germline CDR1 reads SGHRS; CDR2 reads YFSETQ. The CDR3 loop is CASTPQAGGPGEQYF. The CDR3 DNA is TGCGCCAGCACCCCCCAAGCGGGAGGGCCGGGCGAGCAGTACTTC.

This chain connects TRBV9 to TRBJ2-2, with 7 bases identical to TRBD2. The CDR3 runs to 14 residues. The germline CDR1 and CDR2 sequences are SGDLS and YYNGEE. V trimming: 4 bases; J trimming: 9 bases; junction bases outside the gene matches: 9. The CDR3 sequence is CASSSSGGSRELFF. CDR3 sequence (DNA): TGTGCCAGCAGCTCCTCGGGGGGTTCCCGGGAGCTGTTTTTT.

The CDR3 sequence: CASSRLAGAPNEQFF. In DNA form, the CDR3 reads TGTGCCAGCAGTAGACTAGCGGGAGCCCCCAATGAGCAGTTCTTC. V is TRBV6-5 and J is TRBJ2-1; 12 positions agree with TRBD2. The CDR3 is 15 amino acids. Germline V gene sequence: CDR1 MNHEY, CDR2 SVGAGI. V was pared by 5 bases and J by 6 bases, with 5 bases of the junction left unmatched.

This clone was picked up one time. This specimen includes other DNA sequences encoding the same CDR3. This chain joins TRBV28 and TRBJ2-7; D is ambiguous. The germline V gene has CDR1 MDHEN and CDR2 SYDVKM. This CDR3 contains 12 residues. Trimming stripped 5 bases from V and 4 bases from J, with 9 bases between. CDR3 in amino acids: CASSRGRYEQYF. The CDR3 DNA is TGTGCCAGCAGTCGTGGCCGTTACGAGCAGTACTTC.

The chain combines TRBV28 with TRBJ1-3; TRBD1 agrees at 7 bases. This CDR3 spans 14 amino acids. CDR1 MDHEN and CDR2 SYDVKM come from the germline V gene. V dropped 5 bases and J dropped 2; count of bases not matched to a gene: 3. CDR3 in DNA: TGTGCCAGCAGTGGGGGGACAGCTGGAAACACCATATATTTT. Encoded protein: CASSGGTAGNTIYF.

J is TRBJ1-2 and V is TRBV28; 10 bases agree with TRBD1. Germline values: CDR1 MDHEN, CDR2 SYDVKM. J gave up 5 bases and V 5 bases, and 8 bases lay outside the gene matches. The CDR3 totals 15 residues. In DNA, the CDR3 is TGTGCCAGCAGTCCAAGACAGGGGGCGGTATATGGCTACACCTTC. This sequence encodes CASSPRQGAVYGYTF.

This chain uses TRBV7-9 with TRBJ1-5, with 7 bases that match TRBD1. The CDR3 covers 18 residues. The V and J ends lost 5 bases and 0 bases, in that order; junction bases with no gene match: 13. The germline V gene has CDR1 SEHNR and CDR2 FQNEAQ (reference sequence). CDR3 in DNA: TGTGCCAGCAGCCGACAGGGTGGGGTTGGTAATAGCAATCAGCCCCAGCATTTT. Translating gives CASSRQGGVGNSNQPQHF. Supplemented by reference TRBV7-9 and TRBJ1-5, the full variable domain reads DTGVSQNPRHKITKRGQNVTFRCDPISEHNRLYWYRQTLGQGPEFLTYFQNEAQLEKSRLLSDRFSAERPKGSFSTLEIQRTEQGDSAMYLCASSRQGGVGNSNQPQHFGDGTRLSIL.

The gene calls are TRBV29-1 and TRBJ1-2, with D maybe TRBD1 (6 bases). Trimming pared 8 bases from V and 7 bases from J, leaving 23 bases between. The CDR3 consists of 14 residues. The germline V gene encodes CDR1 SQVTM and CDR2 ANQGSEA. The CDR3 is CSLGGQGIRRGYTF. CDR3 nucleotide sequence: TGCAGCTTGGGCGGTCAGGGGATAAGGCGTGGCTACACCTTC.